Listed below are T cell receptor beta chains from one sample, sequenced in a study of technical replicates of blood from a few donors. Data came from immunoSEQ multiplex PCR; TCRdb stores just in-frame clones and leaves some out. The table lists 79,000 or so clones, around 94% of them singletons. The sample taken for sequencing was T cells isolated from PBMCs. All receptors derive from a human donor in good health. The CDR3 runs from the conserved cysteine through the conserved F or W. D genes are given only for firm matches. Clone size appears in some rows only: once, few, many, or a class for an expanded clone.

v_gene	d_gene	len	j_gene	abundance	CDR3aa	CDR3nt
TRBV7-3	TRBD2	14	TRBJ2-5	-	CASSSAGAGETQYF	TGTGCCAGCAGCTCGGCGGGAGCAGGAGAGACCCAGTACTTC
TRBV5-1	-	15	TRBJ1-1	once	CASSRGGDTNTEAFF	TGCGCCAGCAGCCGCGGCGGAGATACGAACACTGAAGCTTTCTTT
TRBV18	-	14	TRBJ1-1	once	CASSPAGANTEAFF	TGTGCCAGCTCACCTGCGGGGGCAAACACTGAAGCTTTCTTT
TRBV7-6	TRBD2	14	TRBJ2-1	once	CASSLGLAGNEQFF	TGTGCCAGCAGCCTTGGACTAGCGGGGAATGAGCAGTTCTTC
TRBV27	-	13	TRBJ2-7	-	CASKHYDSYEQYF	TGTGCCAGCAAACATTACGACTCCTACGAGCAGTACTTC
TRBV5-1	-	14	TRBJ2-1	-	CASSRDGLSNEQFF	TGCGCCAGCAGCAGAGACGGACTCAGCAATGAGCAGTTCTTC
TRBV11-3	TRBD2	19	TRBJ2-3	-	CASSTWASGTPVTTDTQYF	TGTGCCAGCAGCACCTGGGCTAGCGGGACTCCTGTAACCACAGATACGCAGTATTTT
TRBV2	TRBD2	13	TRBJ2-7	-	CASTGLAPYEQYF	TGTGCCAGCACTGGACTAGCACCCTACGAGCAGTACTTC
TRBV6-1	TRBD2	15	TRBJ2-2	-	CASSEWGRGTGELFF	TGTGCCAGCAGTGAGTGGGGGAGGGGTACCGGGGAGCTGTTTTTT
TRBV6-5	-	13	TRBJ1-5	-	CASRRGANQPQHF	TGTGCCAGCAGGCGCGGGGCTAATCAGCCCCAGCATTTT
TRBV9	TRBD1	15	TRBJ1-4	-	CASSPRDSTNEKLFF	TGTGCCAGCAGCCCCCGGGACAGCACTAATGAAAAACTGTTTTTT
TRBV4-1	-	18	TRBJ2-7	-	CASSHPEDGGARPYEQYF	TGCGCCAGCAGCCATCCCGAGGATGGCGGAGCCCGGCCCTACGAGCAGTACTTC
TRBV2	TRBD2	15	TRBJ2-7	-	CASLLRETRLVEQYF	TGTGCCAGCCTCTTGCGGGAGACCCGTTTAGTCGAGCAGTACTTC
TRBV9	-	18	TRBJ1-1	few	CASSRRWAGLTLNTEAFF	TGTGCCAGCAGTCGTAGATGGGCAGGACTGACGTTGAACACTGAAGCTTTCTTT
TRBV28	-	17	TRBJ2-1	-	CASSLSLTGVPHNEQFF	TGTGCCAGCAGTTTAAGTCTAACTGGAGTGCCACACAATGAGCAGTTCTTC
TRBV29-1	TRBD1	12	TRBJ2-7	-	CSACTGGYEQYF	TGCAGCGCGTGTACAGGGGGCTACGAGCAGTACTTC
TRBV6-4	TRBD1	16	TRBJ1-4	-	CASSVTPGQGHEKLFF	TGTGCCAGCAGTGTTACTCCGGGACAGGGGCATGAAAAACTGTTTTTT
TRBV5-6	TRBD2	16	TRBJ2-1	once	CASSLLGTNLYNEQFF	TGTGCCAGCAGCTTACTCGGGACTAATTTATACAATGAGCAGTTCTTC
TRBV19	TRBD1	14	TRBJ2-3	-	CASSPGQGTDTQYF	TGTGCCAGTAGCCCGGGACAGGGAACAGATACGCAGTATTTT
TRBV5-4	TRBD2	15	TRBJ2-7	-	CASSLAFSGTYEQYF	TGTGCCAGCAGCTTGGCCTTTAGCGGGACCTACGAGCAGTACTTC
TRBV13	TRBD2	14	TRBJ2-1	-	CASSGRLAGDPGFF	TGTGCCAGCAGCGGACGTCTAGCGGGAGACCCGGGGTTCTTC
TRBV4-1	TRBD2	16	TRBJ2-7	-	CASSPSSGSISYEQYF	TGCGCCAGCAGCCCCTCTAGCGGGAGCATCTCCTACGAGCAGTACTTC
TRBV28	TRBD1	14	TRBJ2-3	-	CASLGGGQGDTQYF	TGTGCCAGCCTTGGCGGGGGACAGGGAGATACGCAGTATTTT
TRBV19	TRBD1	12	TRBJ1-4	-	CASSTDRDKLFF	TGTGCCAGTAGTACCGACAGGGATAAACTGTTTTTT
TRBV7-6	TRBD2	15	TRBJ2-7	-	CASSLAASGEYEQYF	TGTGCCAGCAGCTTAGCCGCTAGCGGGGAATACGAGCAGTACTTC
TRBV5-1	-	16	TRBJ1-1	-	CASSLARAGMNTEAFF	TGCGCCAGCAGCTTGGCCCGAGCAGGGATGAACACTGAAGCTTTCTTT
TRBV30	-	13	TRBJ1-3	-	CAWSHLALDTIYF	TGTGCCTGGAGCCACCTGGCTTTGGACACCATATATTTT
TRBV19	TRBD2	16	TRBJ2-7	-	CASSIAWTSRSYEQYF	TGTGCCAGTAGTATAGCTTGGACTAGCCGATCCTACGAGCAGTACTTC
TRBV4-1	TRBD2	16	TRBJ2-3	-	CASSTRLAVSTDTQYF	TGCGCCAGCAGCACCCGACTAGCGGTTAGCACAGATACGCAGTATTTT
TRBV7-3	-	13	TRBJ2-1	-	CASSSSLKNEQFF	TGTGCCAGCAGCTCTTCACTAAAGAATGAGCAGTTCTTC
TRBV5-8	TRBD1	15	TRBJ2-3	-	CASSLGQGYGDTQYF	TGTGCCAGCAGCCTCGGACAGGGTTATGGAGATACGCAGTATTTT
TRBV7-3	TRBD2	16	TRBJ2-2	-	CASSLYSGRGTGELFF	TGTGCCAGCAGTTTATATAGCGGGAGGGGGACCGGGGAGCTGTTTTTT
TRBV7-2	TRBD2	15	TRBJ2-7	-	CASSRTSGNSYEQYF	TGTGCCAGCAGCCGGACTAGCGGAAACTCCTACGAGCAGTACTTC
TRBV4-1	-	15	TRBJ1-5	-	CASSQPGGSGKPQHF	TGCGCCAGCAGCCAGCCGGGAGGATCCGGGAAGCCCCAGCATTTT
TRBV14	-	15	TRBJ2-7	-	CASSQLQARSYEQYF	TGTGCCAGCAGCCAACTGCAGGCACGATCCTACGAGCAGTACTTC
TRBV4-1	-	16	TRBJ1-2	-	CASSQEEVLKNYGYTF	TGCGCCAGCAGCCAAGAGGAGGTATTAAAGAACTATGGCTACACCTTC
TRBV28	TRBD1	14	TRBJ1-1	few	CASSTHRGRMGAFF	TGTGCCAGCAGTACACACAGGGGTCGTATGGGAGCTTTCTTT
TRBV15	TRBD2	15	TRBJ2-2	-	CATPQLAGVTGELFF	TGTGCCACCCCGCAACTAGCGGGAGTCACCGGGGAGCTGTTTTTT
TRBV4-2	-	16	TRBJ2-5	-	CASSQAGRGKGETQYF	TGTGCCAGCAGCCAAGCCGGCAGGGGCAAGGGGGAGACCCAGTACTTC
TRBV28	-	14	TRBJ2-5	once	CASSFGRDQETQYF	TGTGCCAGCAGTTTCGGGCGGGACCAAGAGACCCAGTACTTC
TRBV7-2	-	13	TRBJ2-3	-	CASSPAEEGGQYF	TGTGCCAGCAGCCCAGCGGAAGAAGGAGGGCAGTATTTT